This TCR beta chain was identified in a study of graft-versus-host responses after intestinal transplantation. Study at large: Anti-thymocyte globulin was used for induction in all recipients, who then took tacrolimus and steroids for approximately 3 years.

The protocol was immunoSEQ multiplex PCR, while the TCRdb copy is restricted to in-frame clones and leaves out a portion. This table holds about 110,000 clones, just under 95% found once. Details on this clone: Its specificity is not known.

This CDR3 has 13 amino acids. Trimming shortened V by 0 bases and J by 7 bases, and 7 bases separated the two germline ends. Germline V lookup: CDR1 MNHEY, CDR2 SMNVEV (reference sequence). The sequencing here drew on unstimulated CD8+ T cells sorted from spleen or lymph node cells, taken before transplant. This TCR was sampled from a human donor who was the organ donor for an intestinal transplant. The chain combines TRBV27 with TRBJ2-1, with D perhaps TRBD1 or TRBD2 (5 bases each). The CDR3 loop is CASSLSRGNEQFF. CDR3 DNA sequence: TGTGCCAGCAGTTTATCGAGGGGTAATGAGCAGTTCTTC.